The 13 T cell receptor beta chains listed next were all sequenced from one sample in a study of CD8+CD57+ T cells in acquired aplastic anemia. Genomic DNA, the template, was used for profiling of the TCR beta VDJ and CDR3. TCRdb re-called the reads with MiXCR, one entry per CDR3 protein. The sample lists about 130,000 distinct CDR3 sequences, roughly 40% seen once, with 8% to 8.5% in the top ten. Source material: sorted CD4+, CD8+, or CD8+CD57+ T cells (not recorded which) from PBMCs. These receptor sequences come from a human donor in good health, serving as a control.

As to this clonotype: This clone may be a read error of a much larger clone one base away. This is likely a read error, given that the CDR3 carries no conserved phenylalanine or tryptophan at its end. J is TRBJ2-7 and V is TRBV11-2, with unresolved D. Per the germline V gene, CDR1 is SGHAT and CDR2 is FQNNGV. The CDR3 is 16 residues long. V lost 5 bases to trimming and J lost 0 bases, with 17 bases between them. CDR3 coding DNA: TGTGCCAGCAGCCGGATTTCCGGGCCGAACTCCTACGAGCAGTACCTC. Translated, it gives CASSRISGPNSYEQYL.

The CDR3 coding sequence is TGTGCCAGTCAACGCGGGGGCACTGAAGCTTTCTTT. This gives the protein CASQRGGTEAFF. The V gene is TRBV7-8, the J gene TRBJ1-1; tentatively, D is TRBD1 (5 bases). This CDR3 spans 12 amino acids. Between the trimmed V and J ends, which lost 9 bases and 4 bases, there was a span of 12 bases. Germline CDR1 is SGHVS and CDR2 is FQNEAQ.

The V gene is TRBV25-1, the J gene TRBJ2-1; tentative D call: TRBD1 (6 bases). CDR3 length: 12 residues. Germline-derived CDR1 and CDR2 are MGHDK and SYGVNS. V gave up 7 bases and J gave up 4 bases, with 8 bases separating them. The CDR3 protein is CASIGGYNEQFF. The CDR3 DNA sequence: TGTGCCAGCATAGGGGGATACAATGAGCAGTTCTTC.

This clonotype was detected many times. The V gene is TRBV29-1, the J gene TRBJ2-7; D not certain. V gave up 4 bases and J gave up 7 bases, with 14 bases separating them. Germline CDR1 is SQVTM and CDR2 is ANQGSEA. The CDR3 covers 12 residues. CDR3 nucleotide sequence: TGCAGCGTTGTAACAGACCTTAAAGAGCAGTACTTC. It translates to CSVVTDLKEQYF.

V gene TRBV5-5 combines with J gene TRBJ1-1; D is perhaps TRBD1 (5 bases). Per germline, CDR1 SGHKS and CDR2 YYEKEE (reference sequence). V lost 6 bases and J lost 8, with 14 bases in between. The CDR3 loop spans 12 amino acids. In DNA, the CDR3 is TGTGCCAGCAACCTTGACAGCTTCGAAGCTTTCTTT. This gives the protein CASNLDSFEAFF.

This clonotype was recorded a few times. This clone may be a read error of a much larger clone one base away. The V call is TRBV6-1, the J call TRBJ2-5; the D is unclear. This CDR3 region has 12 residues. Germline values: CDR1 MNHNS, CDR2 SASEGT. The CDR3 spells CASNEALRTQYF. The CDR3 region has the DNA TGTGCCAGCAATGAAGCGCTGAGGACCCAGTACTTC.

Concerning this clonotype itself: This sequence may be a read error, since a much larger clone differs from it by one base. This chain uses TRBV20-1 with TRBJ1-4; 7 nucleotides agree with TRBD1. CDR3 length: 13 amino acids. The V gene's germline CDR1 is DFQATT and CDR2 SNEGSKA (reference sequence). The CDR3 sequence: CSGEDRRNEKLFF. Written as DNA, the CDR3 is TGCAGCGGGGAGGACAGGCGTAATGAAAAACTGTTTTTT.

The sample holds many counts of this clonotype. V is TRBV11-3 and J is TRBJ1-2; maybe TRBD1 (5 bases). This CDR3 spans 14 amino acids. Germline V gives CDR1 SGHNT, CDR2 YENEEA. Deletions cut 4 bases from V and 4 bases from J, with 13 bases between. CDR3 amino acids: CASSSSRVGYGYTF. The CDR3, as DNA: TGTGCCAGCAGCTCCTCCAGGGTCGGCTATGGCTACACCTTC.

This clonotype was detected many times. The chain uses TRBV30 and TRBJ1-2; D ambiguous. Trimming took off 3 bases at V and 4 bases at J, with 9 bases between the two ends. Germline V gene data show CDR1 as GTSNPN and CDR2 as SVGIG (reference sequence). The CDR3 runs 12 residues. This CDR3 is CAWSGGGYGYTF. For the CDR3, the DNA is TGTGCCTGGAGCGGCGGAGGCTATGGCTACACCTTC.

The gene calls are TRBV11-1 and TRBJ2-3; 8 bases map to TRBD2. Germline CDR1 reads SGHAT; CDR2 reads FQDESV (reference sequence). J gave up 1 base and V 1 base, and 7 bases lay outside the gene matches. The CDR3 is 17 residues long. Here the CDR3 DNA reads TGTGCCAGCAGCTTAGGAATTGGGGGACTAGGCACAGATACGCAGTATTTT. As protein: CASSLGIGGLGTDTQYF.

The rearrangement joins TRBV10-2 to TRBJ1-6; D remains unclear. The CDR3 runs to 13 residues. V lost 9 bases and J 0 bases, leaving 6 bases between the germline ends. In germline, CDR1 is WSHSY, CDR2 SAAADI. The CDR3 DNA sequence: TGCGCCAGGGGGAGCTCCTATAATTCACCCCTCCACTTT. This sequence encodes CARGSSYNSPLHF.

This clonotype appeared many times. V and J are TRBV2 and TRBJ2-3; 11 bases agree with TRBD2. The germline gives CDR1 SNHLY, CDR2 FYNNEI. This CDR3 comprises 15 residues. The V and J ends lost 10 bases and 3 bases, in that order; junction bases with no gene match: 9. CDR3 residues: CAIGLLAGATDTQYF. DNA of the CDR3: TGTGCCATCGGCCTACTAGCGGGAGCTACAGATACGCAGTATTTT. Together with reference TRBV2 and TRBJ2-3, the CDR3 gives the full variable domain: EPEVTQTPSHQVTQMGQEVILRCVPISNHLYFYWYRQILGQKVEFLVSFYNNEISEKSEIFDDQFSVERPDGSNFTLKIRSTKLEDSAMYFCAIGLLAGATDTQYFGPGTRLTVL.

V usage is TRBV10-1 and J usage is TRBJ2-1; D is unclear. This CDR3 comprises 13 residues. Germline V CDR1 and CDR2: WNHNN, SYGVQD (reference sequence). V lost 5 bases to trimming and J lost 3 bases, with 8 bases between them. The chain's CDR3 is CASSLTDYNEQFF. The CDR3 DNA reads TGCGCCAGCAGTCTCACTGACTACAATGAGCAGTTCTTC.